One T cell receptor (beta chain) is described in this entry. This CDR3 has 15 residues. Per germline, CDR1 SGHNT and CDR2 YENEEA. With 5 bases clipped from V and 1 base from J, the junction kept 3 bases outside the gene matches. TCRdb's copy holds only in-frame clones and misses some; the assay was immunoSEQ multiplex PCR. The data hold fewer than 90,000 clones, with approximately 92% observed a single time. This entry is derived from a study of T cell changes during pregnancy in multiple sclerosis. This chain links TRBV11-3 with TRBJ1-1; 11 bases are shared with TRBD1. The source is a female donor in good health, enrolled as a control in a pregnancy study. The sequences come from peripheral blood, collected in the third trimester of pregnancy. The CDR3 nucleotides read TGTGCCAGCAGCCCGGGGACAGGGGGGAACACTGAAGCTTTCTTT. This codes for CASSPGTGGNTEAFF. Based on the CDR3 plus reference TRBV11-3 and TRBJ1-1, the full variable domain is EAGVVQSPRYKIIEKKQPVAFWCNPISGHNTLYWYLQNLGQGPELLIRYENEEAVDDSQLPKDRFSAERLKGVDSTLKIQPAELGDSAVYLCASSPGTGGNTEAFFGQGTRLTVV.